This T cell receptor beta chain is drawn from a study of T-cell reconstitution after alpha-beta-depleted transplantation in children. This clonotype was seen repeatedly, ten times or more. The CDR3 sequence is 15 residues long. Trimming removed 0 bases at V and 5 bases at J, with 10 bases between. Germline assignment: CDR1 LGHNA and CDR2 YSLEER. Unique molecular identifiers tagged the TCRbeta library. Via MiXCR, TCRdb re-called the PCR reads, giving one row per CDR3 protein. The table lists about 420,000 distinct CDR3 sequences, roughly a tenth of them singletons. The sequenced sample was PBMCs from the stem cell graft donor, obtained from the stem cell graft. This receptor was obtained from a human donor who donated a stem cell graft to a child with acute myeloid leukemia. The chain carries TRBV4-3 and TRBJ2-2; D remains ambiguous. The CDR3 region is CASSQERTETGELFF. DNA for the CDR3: TGCGCCAGCAGCCAAGAAAGGACCGAGACCGGGGAGCTGTTTTTT.